Sequencing of this T cell receptor (beta chain) was carried out in a study of T cell repertoires in cytomegalovirus infection. Background on the study: The authors used CMV epitopes that were HLA-C-restricted (recently identified) and HLA-B-restricted (well studied). Matching HLA type and CMV infection were both indicated by public TCR beta signatures. Overall study findings and caveats: Carriers of CMV and the relevant HLA type were discriminated by public TCR beta frequency.

From the reads, TCRdb called clonotypes with MiXCR, one entry per CDR3 protein. The sample contains about 47,000 distinct CDR3 sequences, under 20% of which appear only once. As concerns this clonotype: The antigen remains unidentified.

The J segment lost 6 bases and the V segment lost 0 bases, leaving 4 bases of the junction unmatched. The germline gives CDR1 SGDLS, CDR2 YYNGEE. CDR3 length equals 14 residues. This TCR was recovered from a human donor in good health (CMV status not recorded). Some clones in this sample may be carry-over from other donors' samples. V is TRBV9 and J is TRBJ2-7; 9 bases are shared with TRBD1. The material sequenced was CD8+ T cells from cultured PBMCs, taken from culture after CMV antigen stimulation. The CDR3: CASSVEDRGVEQYF. Here the CDR3 DNA reads TGTGCCAGCAGCGTAGAGGACAGGGGTGTCGAGCAGTACTTC.